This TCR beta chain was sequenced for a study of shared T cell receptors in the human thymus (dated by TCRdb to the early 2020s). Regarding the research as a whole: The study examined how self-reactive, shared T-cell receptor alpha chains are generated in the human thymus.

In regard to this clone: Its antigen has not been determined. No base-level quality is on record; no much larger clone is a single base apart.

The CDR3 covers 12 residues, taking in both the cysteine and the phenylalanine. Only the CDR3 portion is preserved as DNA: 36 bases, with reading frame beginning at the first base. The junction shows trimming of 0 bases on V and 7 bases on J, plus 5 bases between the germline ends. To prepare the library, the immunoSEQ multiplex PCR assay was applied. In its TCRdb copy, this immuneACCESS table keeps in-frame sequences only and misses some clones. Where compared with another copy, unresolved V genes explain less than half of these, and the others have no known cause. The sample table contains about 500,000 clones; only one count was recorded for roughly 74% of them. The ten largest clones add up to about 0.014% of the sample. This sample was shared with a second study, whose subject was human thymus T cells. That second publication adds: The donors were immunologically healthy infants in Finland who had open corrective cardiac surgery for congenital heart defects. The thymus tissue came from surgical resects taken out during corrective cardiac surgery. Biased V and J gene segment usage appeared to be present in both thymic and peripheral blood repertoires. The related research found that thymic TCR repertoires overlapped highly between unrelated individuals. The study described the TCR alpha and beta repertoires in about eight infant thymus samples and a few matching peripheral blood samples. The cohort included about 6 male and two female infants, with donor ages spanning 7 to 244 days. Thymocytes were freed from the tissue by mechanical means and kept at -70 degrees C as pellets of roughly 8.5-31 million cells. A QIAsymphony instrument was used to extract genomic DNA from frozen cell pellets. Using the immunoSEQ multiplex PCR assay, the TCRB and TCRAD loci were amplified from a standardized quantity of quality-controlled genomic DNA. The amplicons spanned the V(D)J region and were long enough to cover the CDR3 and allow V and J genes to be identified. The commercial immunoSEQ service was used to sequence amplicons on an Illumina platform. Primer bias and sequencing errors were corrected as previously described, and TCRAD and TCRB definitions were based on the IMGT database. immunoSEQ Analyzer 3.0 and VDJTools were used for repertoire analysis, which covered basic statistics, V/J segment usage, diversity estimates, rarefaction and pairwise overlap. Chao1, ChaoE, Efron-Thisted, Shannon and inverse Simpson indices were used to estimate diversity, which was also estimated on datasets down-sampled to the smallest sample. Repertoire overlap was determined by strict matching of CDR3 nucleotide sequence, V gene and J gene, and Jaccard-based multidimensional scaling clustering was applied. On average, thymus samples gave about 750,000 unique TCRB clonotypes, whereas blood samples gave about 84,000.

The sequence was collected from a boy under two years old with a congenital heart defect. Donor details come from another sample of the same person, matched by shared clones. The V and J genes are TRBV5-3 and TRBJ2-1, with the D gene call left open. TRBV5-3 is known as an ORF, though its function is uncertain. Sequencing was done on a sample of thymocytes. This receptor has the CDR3 CARSLGDNEQFF. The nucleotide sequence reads TGTGCCAGAAGCTTGGGAGATAATGAGCAGTTCTTC.